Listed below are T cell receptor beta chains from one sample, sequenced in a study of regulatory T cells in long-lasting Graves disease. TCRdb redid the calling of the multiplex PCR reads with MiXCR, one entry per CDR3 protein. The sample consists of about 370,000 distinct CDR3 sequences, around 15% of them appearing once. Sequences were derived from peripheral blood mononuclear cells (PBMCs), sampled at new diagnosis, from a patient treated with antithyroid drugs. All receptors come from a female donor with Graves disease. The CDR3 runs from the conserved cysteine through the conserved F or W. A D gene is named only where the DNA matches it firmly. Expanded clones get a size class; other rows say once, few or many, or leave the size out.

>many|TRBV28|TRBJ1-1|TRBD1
TGTGCCAGCAGGCCGGGACAGGGGGCTGGCACTGAAGCTTTCTTT
CASRPGQGAGTEAFF
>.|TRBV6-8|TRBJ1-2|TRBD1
TGTGCCAGCACCAGGGGGTCACCTGGCGGCTATGGCTACACCTTC
CASTRGSPGGYGYTF
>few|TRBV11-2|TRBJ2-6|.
TGTGCCAGCAGCATCCCAGGGGCTGGGGCCAACGTCCTGACTTTC
CASSIPGAGANVLTF
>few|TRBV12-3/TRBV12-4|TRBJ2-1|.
TGTGCCAGCAGTTTTGGTAATTCAGGCGATGAGCAGTTCTTC
CASSFGNSGDEQFF
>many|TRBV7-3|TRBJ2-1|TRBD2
TGTGCCAGCAGCCTGGAGCGGGAGCTCTACAATGAGCAGTTCTTC
CASSLERELYNEQFF
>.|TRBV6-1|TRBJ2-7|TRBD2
TGTGCCAGCAGTGATGGGTCGGGAGGAAGATACGAGCAGTACTTC
CASSDGSGGRYEQYF
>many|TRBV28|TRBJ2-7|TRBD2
TGTGCCAGCAGGCCCGGGACTAGCGGGCGTTACGAGCAGTACTTC
CASRPGTSGRYEQYF
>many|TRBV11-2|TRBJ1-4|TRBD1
TGTGCCAGCAGCTACGGACAGGGTGGATTAGAAAAACTGTTTTTT
CASSYGQGGLEKLFF
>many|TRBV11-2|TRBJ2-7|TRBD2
TGTGCCAGCAGCCGAGCGGGAGGCTCCTACGAGCAGTACTTC
CASSRAGGSYEQYF
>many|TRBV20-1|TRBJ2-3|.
TGCAGTGCTGAACCCTTTAGCACAGATACGCAGTATTTT
CSAEPFSTDTQYF
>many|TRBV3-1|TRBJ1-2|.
TGTGCCAGCAGTCAAGGATGGTCGGCTGACTATGGCTACACCTTC
CASSQGWSADYGYTF
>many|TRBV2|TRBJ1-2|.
TGTGCCAGCACCATAGGGGAGCAGGGCAATGGCTACACCTTC
CASTIGEQGNGYTF
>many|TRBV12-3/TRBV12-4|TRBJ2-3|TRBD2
TGTGCCAGCAGCCGCGAGCGGGGGTGGCACACAGATACGCAGTATTTT
CASSRERGWHTDTQYF
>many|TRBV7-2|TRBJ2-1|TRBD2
TGTGCCAGCAGCTCTTCGGGACTAGGTTTAAATGAGCAGTTCTTC
CASSSSGLGLNEQFF
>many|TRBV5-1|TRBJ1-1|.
TGCGCCAGCAGCTTGGTAGATCGGATAGGCTTCGGGAACACTGAAGCTTTCTTT
CASSLVDRIGFGNTEAFF
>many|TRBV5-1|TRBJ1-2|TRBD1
TGCGCCAGCAGCTTGGAGGGACAGGGGGCGCCAGGCTACACCTTC
CASSLEGQGAPGYTF
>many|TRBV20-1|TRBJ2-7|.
TGCAGTGCTAGGGACAGAGCCGATTACGAGCAGTACTTC
CSARDRADYEQYF
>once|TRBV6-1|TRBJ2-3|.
TGTGCCAGCAGGCGACTAGTTAGCACAGATACGCAGTATTTT
CASRRLVSTDTQYF
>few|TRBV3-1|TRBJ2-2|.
TGTGCCAGCAGCCAAGATTGGGGGCGCAGCACTGGGGAGCTGTTTTTT
CASSQDWGRSTGELFF
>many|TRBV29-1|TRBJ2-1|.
TGCAGCGTTGATTTCGCTTCGGCGGGTCTATACAATGAGCAGTTCTTC
CSVDFASAGLYNEQFF
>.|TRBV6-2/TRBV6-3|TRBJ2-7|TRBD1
TGTGCCAGCAGACAGGGGAATGAGCAGTACTTC
CASRQGNEQYF
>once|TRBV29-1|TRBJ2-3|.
TGCAGCGTTGATCGGGACACCACAGATACGCAGTATTTT
CSVDRDTTDTQYF
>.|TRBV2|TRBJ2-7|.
TGTGCCAGCAGAAACAGCTACGAGCAGTACTTC
CASRNSYEQYF
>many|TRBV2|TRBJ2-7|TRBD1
TGTGCCAGCAGTGTGCAAGGGGGCGCTTACGAGCAGTACTTC
CASSVQGGAYEQYF
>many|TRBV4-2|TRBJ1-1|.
TGTGCCAGCAGCCAAGATTCAGGGAGAAGCCCTGAAGCTTTCTTT
CASSQDSGRSPEAFF
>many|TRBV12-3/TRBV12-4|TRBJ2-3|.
TGTGCCAGCAGTCCCCTCAGGACGACTAGCACAGATACGCAGTATTTT
CASSPLRTTSTDTQYF
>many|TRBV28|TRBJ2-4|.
TGTGCCAGCAGCCGGCGCCAGATGGGACACATTCAGTACTTC
CASSRRQMGHIQYF
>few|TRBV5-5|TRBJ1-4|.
TGTGCCAGCAGCTTCCGGTCTTCTGCTTCAACTAATGAAAAACTGCTTTTT
CASSFRSSASTNEKLLF
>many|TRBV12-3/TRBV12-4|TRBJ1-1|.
TGTGCCAGCAGTTTAGGAAAGAACTCTGAAGCTTTCTTT
CASSLGKNSEAFF
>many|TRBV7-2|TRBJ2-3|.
TGTGCCAGCAGCTTAGCGGTCAGGGGTTCTAGCACAGATACGCAGTATTTT
CASSLAVRGSSTDTQYF
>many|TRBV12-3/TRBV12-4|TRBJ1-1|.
TGTGCCAGCAGTTTGGAGGCCCTGAACACTGAAGCTTTCTTT
CASSLEALNTEAFF
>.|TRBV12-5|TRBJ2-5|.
TGTGCTAGTGGTTTGGATTACCTCCAAGAGACCCAGTACTTC
CASGLDYLQETQYF
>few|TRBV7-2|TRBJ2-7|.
TGTGCCAGCAGCCCTATAGTAGAGGGGGGGGAGCAGTACTTC
CASSPIVEGGEQYF
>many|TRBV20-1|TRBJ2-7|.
TGCAGTGCTACGGACGAAGGCTACGAGCAGTACTTC
CSATDEGYEQYF
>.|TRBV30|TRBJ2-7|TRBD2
TGTGCCCGCGGGGGGGGGGGCTACGAGCAGTACTTC
CARGGGGYEQYF
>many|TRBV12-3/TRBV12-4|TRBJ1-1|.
TGTGCCAGCACCCTAACAGAATACACTGAAGCTTTCTTT
CASTLTEYTEAFF
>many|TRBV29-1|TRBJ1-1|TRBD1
TGCAGCGTTCAAGAGGGGGCCGCGAACACTGAAGCTTTCTTT
CSVQEGAANTEAFF
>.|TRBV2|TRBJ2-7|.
TGTGCCAGCAGAGCCGGGTCCGCCTACGAGCAGTACTTC
CASRAGSAYEQYF
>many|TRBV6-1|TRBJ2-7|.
TGTGCCAGCAGGAGGGGGTGGGGGGACCTCTCCTACGAGCAGTACTTC
CASRRGWGDLSYEQYF
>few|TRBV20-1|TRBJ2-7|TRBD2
TGCAGTGCTAGAGTTAGCGGGAGAGGGAAGGGCTACGAGCAGTACTTC
CSARVSGRGKGYEQYF
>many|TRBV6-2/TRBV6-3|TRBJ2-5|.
TGTGCCAGCAGTTACAGGGTGGAAGAGACCCAGTACTTC
CASSYRVEETQYF
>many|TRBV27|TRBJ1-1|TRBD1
TGTGCCAGCAGTCTGCCGGGACAGGGGGTGGCTGAAGCTTTCTTT
CASSLPGQGVAEAFF
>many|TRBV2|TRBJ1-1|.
TGTGCCAGCAGTAAGGGGGAGAACACTGAAGCTTTCTTT
CASSKGENTEAFF
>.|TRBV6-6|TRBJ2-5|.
TGTGCCAGCAGTTACTCGATTCCGGGGCGTCAAGAGACCCAGTACTTC
CASSYSIPGRQETQYF
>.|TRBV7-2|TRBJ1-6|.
TGTGCCAGCAGTTTAGACAGCTGGGGAAATTCACCCCTCCACTTT
CASSLDSWGNSPLHF
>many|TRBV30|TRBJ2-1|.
TGTGCCTGGAGGGTCCACTCCTACAATGAGCAGTTCTTC
CAWRVHSYNEQFF
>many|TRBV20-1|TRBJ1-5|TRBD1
TGCAGTGCTAGTTTCGAAGAGGAGGATAGGGGGCGAGGCAATCAGCCCCAGCATTTT
CSASFEEEDRGRGNQPQHF
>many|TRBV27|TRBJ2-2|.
TGTGCCAGCAGTTTCCTGCTCCGGGGCCCGGTCCCCACCGGGGAGCTGTTTTTT
CASSFLLRGPVPTGELFF
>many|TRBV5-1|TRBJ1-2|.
TGCGCCAGCAGTATCTCGAACTATGGCTACACCTTC
CASSISNYGYTF
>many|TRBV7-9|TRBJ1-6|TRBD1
TGTGCCAGCAGCTTAGTACAGGGGAAATCACCCCTCCACTTT
CASSLVQGKSPLHF
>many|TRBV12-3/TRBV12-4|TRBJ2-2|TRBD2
TGTGCCAGCAGTTACCCCGGACTAGCGGGACCAACCGGGGAGCTGTTTTTT
CASSYPGLAGPTGELFF
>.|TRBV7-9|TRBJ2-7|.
TGTGCCAGCAGCTTCTCCCAGGAGACCCCGAGCTCCTACGAGCAGTACTTC
CASSFSQETPSSYEQYF
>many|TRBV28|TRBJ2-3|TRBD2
TGTGCCAGCAGCCGGACTAGCGGGACGACAGATACGCAGTATTTT
CASSRTSGTTDTQYF
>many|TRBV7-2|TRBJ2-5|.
TGTGCCAGCAGCGGCGGACAGATCCGAACCCAGTACTTC
CASSGGQIRTQYF
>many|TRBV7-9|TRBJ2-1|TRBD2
TGTGCCAGCAGCCCCTCTAGCGGGAGATCCTACAATGAGCAGTTCTTC
CASSPSSGRSYNEQFF
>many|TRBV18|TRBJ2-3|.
TGTGCCAGCTCACCATCTGTCACAGATACGCAGTATTTT
CASSPSVTDTQYF
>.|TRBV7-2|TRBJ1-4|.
TGTGCCAGCTCACCACTAGGGACGGCGGCCTACCGGGGCACTAATGAAAAACTGTTTTTT
CASSPLGTAAYRGTNEKLFF